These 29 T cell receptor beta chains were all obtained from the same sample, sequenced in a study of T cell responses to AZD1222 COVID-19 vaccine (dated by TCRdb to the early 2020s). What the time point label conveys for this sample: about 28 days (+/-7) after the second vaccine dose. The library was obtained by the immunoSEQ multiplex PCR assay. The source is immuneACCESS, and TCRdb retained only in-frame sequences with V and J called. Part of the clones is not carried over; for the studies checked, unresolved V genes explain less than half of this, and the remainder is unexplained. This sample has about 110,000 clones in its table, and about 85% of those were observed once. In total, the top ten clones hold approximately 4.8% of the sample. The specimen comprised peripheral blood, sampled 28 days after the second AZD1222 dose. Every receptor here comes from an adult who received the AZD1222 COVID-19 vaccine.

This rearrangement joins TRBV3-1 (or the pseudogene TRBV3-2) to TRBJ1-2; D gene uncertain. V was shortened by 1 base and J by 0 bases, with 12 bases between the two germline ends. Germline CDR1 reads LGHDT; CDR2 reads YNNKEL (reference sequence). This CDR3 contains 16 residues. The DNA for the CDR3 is TGTGCCAGCAGCCAAGGTTGGCAGGTAACTAACTATGGCTACACCTTC. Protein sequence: CASSQGWQVTNYGYTF.

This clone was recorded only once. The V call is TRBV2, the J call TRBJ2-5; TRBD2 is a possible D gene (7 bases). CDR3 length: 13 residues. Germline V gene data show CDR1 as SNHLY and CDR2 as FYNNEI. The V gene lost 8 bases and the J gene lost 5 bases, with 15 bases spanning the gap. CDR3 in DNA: TGTGCCAGCCGAGGGGGGGTAGGGGAGACCCAGTACTTC. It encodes CASRGGVGETQYF.

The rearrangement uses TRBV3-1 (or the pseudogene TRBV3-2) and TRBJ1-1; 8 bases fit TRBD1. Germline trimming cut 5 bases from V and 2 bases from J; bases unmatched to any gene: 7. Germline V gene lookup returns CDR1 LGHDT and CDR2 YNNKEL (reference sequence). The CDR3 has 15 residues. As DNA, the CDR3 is TGTGCCAGCAGCAGAATCGGACAGGGTAACACTGAAGCTTTCTTT. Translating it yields CASSRIGQGNTEAFF.

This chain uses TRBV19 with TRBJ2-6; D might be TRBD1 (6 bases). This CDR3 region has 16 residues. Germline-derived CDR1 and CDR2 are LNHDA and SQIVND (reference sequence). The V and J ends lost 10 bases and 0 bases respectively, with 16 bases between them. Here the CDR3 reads CATRQEPVSGANVLTF. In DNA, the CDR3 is TGTGCCACTAGACAGGAACCCGTCTCTGGGGCCAACGTCCTGACTTTC.

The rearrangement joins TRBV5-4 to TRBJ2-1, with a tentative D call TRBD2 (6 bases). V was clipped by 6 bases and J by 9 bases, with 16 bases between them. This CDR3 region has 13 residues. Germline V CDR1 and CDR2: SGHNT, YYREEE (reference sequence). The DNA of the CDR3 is TGTGCCAGCATCATTCGCGGGGAGACTGAGCAGTTCTTC. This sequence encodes CASIIRGETEQFF.

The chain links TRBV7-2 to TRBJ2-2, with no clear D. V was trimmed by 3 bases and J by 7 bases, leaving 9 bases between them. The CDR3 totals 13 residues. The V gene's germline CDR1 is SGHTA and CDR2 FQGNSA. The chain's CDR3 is CASSLERIGELFF. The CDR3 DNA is TGTGCCAGCAGCTTGGAAAGGATCGGGGAGCTGTTTTTT. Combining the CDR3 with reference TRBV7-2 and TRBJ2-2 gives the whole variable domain GAGVSQSPSNKVTEKGKDVELRCDPISGHTALYWYRQSLGQGLEFLIYFQGNSAPDKSGLPSDRFSAERTGGSVSTLTIQRTQQEDSAVYLCASSLERIGELFFGEGSRLTVL.

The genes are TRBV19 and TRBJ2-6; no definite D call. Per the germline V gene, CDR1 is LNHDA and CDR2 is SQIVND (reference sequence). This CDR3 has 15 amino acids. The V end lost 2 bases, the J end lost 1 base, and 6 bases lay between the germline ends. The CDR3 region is CASSIIQSGANVLTF. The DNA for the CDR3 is TGTGCCAGTAGTATAATTCAGTCTGGGGCCAACGTCCTGACTTTC.

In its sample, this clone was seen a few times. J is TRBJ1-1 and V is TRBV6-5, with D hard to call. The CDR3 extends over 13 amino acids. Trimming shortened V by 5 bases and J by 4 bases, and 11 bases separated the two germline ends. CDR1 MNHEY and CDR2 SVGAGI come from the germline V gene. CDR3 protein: CASSPRPLTEAFF. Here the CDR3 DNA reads TGTGCCAGCAGTCCTCGACCACTCACTGAAGCTTTCTTT.

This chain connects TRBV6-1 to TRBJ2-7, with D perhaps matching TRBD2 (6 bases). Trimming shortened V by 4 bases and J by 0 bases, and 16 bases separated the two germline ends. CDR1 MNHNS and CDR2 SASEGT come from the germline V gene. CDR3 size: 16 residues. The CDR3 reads CASSVSSGRSSYEQYF. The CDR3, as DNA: TGTGCCAGCAGTGTAAGTAGCGGAAGGAGCTCCTACGAGCAGTACTTC.

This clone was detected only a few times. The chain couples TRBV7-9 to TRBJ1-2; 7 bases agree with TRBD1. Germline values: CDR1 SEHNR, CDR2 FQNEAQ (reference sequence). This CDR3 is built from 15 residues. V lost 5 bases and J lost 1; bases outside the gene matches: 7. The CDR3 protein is CASSPGQVINYGYTF. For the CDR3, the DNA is TGTGCCAGCAGCCCCGGACAGGTCATTAACTATGGCTACACCTTC.

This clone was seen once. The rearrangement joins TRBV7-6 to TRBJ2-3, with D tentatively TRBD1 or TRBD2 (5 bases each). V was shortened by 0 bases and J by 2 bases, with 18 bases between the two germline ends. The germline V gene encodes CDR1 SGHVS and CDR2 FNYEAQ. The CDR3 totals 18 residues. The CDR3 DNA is TGTGCCAGCAGCTTAGCGCCCGGGACCGCAACTTCCACAGATACGCAGTATTTT. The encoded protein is CASSLAPGTATSTDTQYF. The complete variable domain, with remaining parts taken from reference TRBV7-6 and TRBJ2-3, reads GAGVSQSPRYKVTKRGQDVALRCDPISGHVSLYWYRQALGQGPEFLTYFNYEAQQDKSGLPNDRFSAERPEGSISTLTIQRTEQRDSAMYRCASSLAPGTATSTDTQYFGPGTRLTVL.

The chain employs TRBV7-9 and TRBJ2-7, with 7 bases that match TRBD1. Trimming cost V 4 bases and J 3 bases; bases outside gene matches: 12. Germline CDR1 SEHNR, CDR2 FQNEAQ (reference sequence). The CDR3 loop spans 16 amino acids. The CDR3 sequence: CASSYESSGTVYEQYF. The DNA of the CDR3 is TGTGCCAGCAGCTACGAATCTTCCGGGACAGTCTACGAGCAGTACTTC.

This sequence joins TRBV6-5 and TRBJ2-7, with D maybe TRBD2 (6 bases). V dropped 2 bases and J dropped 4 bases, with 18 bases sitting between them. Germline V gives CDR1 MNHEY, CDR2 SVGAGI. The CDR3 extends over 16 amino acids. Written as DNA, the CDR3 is TGTGCCAGCAGTTACCCCAACGGGGTGGGGGGTTACGAGCAGTACTTC. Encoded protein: CASSYPNGVGGYEQYF.

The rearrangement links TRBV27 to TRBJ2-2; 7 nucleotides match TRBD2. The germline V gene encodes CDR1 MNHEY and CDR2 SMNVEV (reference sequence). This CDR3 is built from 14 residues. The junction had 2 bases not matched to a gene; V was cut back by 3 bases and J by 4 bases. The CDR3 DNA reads TGTGCCAGCAGTTTCAGGGAGGGCACCGGGGAGCTGTTTTTT. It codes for CASSFREGTGELFF.

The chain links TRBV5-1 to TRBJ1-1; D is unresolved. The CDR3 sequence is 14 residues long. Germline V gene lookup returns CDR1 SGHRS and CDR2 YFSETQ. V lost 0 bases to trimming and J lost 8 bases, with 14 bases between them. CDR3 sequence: CASSLEQIGLEAFF. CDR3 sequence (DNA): TGCGCCAGCAGCTTGGAGCAGATCGGTCTGGAAGCTTTCTTT.

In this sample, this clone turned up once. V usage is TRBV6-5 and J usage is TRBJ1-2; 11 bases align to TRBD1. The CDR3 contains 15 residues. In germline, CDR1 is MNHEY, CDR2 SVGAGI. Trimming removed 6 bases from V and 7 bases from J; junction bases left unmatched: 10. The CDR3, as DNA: TGTGCCAGCAGGACCGGGACAGGGGGTCAGGGTGGCTACACCTTC. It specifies CASRTGTGGQGGYTF.

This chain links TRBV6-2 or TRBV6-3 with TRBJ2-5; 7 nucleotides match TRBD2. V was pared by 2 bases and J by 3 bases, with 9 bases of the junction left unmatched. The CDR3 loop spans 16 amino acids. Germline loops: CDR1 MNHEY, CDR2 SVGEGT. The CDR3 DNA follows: TGTGCCAGCAGTTACCCCTTAGCGGGTGTTGAAGAGACCCAGTACTTC. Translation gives CASSYPLAGVEETQYF.

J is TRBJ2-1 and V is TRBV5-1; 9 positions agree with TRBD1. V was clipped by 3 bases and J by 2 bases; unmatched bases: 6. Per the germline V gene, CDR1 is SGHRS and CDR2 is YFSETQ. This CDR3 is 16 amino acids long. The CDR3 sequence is CASSSGGTGTYNEQFF. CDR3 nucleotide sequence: TGCGCCAGCAGCTCTGGGGGGACAGGGACCTACAATGAGCAGTTCTTC.

The DNA for the CDR3 is TGTGCCAGCAGTCTCACAGATACGCAGTATTTT. It yields the protein CASSLTDTQYF. This chain joins TRBV2 and TRBJ2-3; D call uncertain. V was clipped by 5 bases and J by 2 bases, with 2 bases between them. The CDR3 contains 11 residues. Germline V gene sequence: CDR1 SNHLY, CDR2 FYNNEI.

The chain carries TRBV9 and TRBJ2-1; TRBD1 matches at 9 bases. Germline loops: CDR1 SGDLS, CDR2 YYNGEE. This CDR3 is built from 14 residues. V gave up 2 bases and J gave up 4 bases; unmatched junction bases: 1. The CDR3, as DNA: TGTGCCAGCAGCGTGGGGACAGGGTACAATGAGCAGTTCTTC. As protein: CASSVGTGYNEQFF.

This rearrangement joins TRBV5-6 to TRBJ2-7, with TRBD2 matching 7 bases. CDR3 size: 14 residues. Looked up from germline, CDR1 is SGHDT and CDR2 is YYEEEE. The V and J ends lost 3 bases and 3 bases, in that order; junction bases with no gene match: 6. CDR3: CASSWARDYYEQYF. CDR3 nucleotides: TGTGCCAGCAGCTGGGCTCGGGACTACTACGAGCAGTACTTC.

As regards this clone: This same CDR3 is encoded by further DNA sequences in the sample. CDR3 sequence reads: CASSYGGEQYF. The DNA for the CDR3 is TGTGCCAGCAGTTACGGGGGCGAGCAGTACTTC. The rearrangement links TRBV6-2 or TRBV6-3 to TRBJ2-7; D tentatively fits TRBD1 or TRBD2 (5 bases each). CDR1 is MNHEY, CDR2 SVGEGT, per germline. CDR3 length: 11 residues. The germline V and J ends were trimmed by 2 bases and 6 bases, with 5 bases remaining between them.

The CDR3 DNA sequence: TGTGCCAGCAGGGAGGGCGCGGGTGGCTACACCTTC. Translating it yields CASREGAGGYTF. The chain joins TRBV6-5 to TRBJ1-2; D is ambiguous. This CDR3 region has 12 residues. Germline loops: CDR1 MNHEY, CDR2 SVGAGI. V lost 6 bases and J lost 7, with 12 bases in between.

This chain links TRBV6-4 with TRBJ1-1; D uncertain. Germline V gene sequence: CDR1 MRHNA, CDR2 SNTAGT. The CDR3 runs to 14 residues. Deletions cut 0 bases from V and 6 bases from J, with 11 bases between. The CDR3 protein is CASSDSRGGAEAFF. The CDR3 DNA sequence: TGTGCCAGCAGTGACTCTCGGGGTGGCGCTGAAGCTTTCTTT.

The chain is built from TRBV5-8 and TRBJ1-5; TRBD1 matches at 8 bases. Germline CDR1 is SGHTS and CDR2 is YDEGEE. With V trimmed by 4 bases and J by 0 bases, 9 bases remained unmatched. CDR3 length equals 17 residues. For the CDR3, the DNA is TGTGCCAGCAGCCTCGGGACAGGAACTTATAGCAATCAGCCCCAGCATTTT. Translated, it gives CASSLGTGTYSNQPQHF.

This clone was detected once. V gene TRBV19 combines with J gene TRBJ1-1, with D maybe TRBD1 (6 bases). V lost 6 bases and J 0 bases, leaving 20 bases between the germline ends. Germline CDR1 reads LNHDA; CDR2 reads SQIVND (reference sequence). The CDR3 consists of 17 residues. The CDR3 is CASSLGLLRGVNTEAFF. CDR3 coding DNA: TGTGCCAGTAGCCTCGGGCTTCTGAGGGGGGTGAACACTGAAGCTTTCTTT.

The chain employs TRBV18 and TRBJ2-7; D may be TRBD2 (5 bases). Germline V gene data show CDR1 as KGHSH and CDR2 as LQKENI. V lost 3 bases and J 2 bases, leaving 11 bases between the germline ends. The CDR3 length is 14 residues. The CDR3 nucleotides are TGTGCCAGCTCACCTACACCGGGGACCTACGAGCAGTACTTC. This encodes CASSPTPGTYEQYF. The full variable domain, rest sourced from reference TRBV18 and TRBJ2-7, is NAGVMQNPRHLVRRRGQEARLRCSPMKGHSHVYWYRQLPEEGLKFMVYLQKENIIDESGMPKERFSAEFPKEGPSILRIQQVVRGDSAAYFCASSPTPGTYEQYFGPGTRLTVT.

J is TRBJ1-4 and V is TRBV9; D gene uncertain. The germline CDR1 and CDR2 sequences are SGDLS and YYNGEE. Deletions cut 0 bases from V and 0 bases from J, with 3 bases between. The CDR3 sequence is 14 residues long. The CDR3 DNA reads TGTGCCAGCAGCGTAGCGGCAACTAATGAAAAACTGTTTTTT. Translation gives CASSVAATNEKLFF.

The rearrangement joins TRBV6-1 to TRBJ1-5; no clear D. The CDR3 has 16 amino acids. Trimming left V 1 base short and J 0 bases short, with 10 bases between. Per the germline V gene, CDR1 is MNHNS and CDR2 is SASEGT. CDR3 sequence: CASSEGLPGSNQPQHF. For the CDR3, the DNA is TGTGCCAGCAGTGAAGGGCTTCCTGGTAGCAATCAGCCCCAGCATTTT.